This passage covers 23 T cell receptor beta chains from one sample sequenced in a study of blood T cell repertoires in COVID-19 (dated by TCRdb to about 2020). Libraries came from the immunoSEQ multiplex PCR assay. This is the immuneACCESS table as TCRdb keeps it, with only in-frame sequences that have V and J called. A part of the clones is gone; compared with another copy, unresolved V genes explain less than half, and the rest is unexplained. The sample records over 50,000 clones, roughly 87% of which are singletons. Approximately 3.4% of the sample rests with the top ten. Sequenced: peripheral blood. The receptor set was obtained from a man aged 50-60 years with active COVID-19.

This clone was seen a single time. The chain recombines TRBV28 with TRBJ2-7, with 11 bases matching TRBD2. V trimming: 4 bases; J trimming: 13 bases; junction bases outside the gene matches: 12. The germline gives CDR1 MDHEN, CDR2 SYDVKM. This CDR3 has 14 residues. The DNA for the CDR3 is TGTGCCAGCAGTTCTAGCGGGGGGCTCCTTCGTGGATACTTC. Protein product: CASSSSGGLLRGYF.

The V and J genes are TRBV7-2 and TRBJ2-3; 12 bases fit TRBD2. The V and J ends lost 4 bases and 6 bases, in that order; junction bases with no gene match: 8. This CDR3 contains 16 residues. Per the germline V gene, CDR1 is SGHTA and CDR2 is FQGNSA. The DNA of the CDR3 is TGTGCCAGCAGCTCCACTAGCGGGGGGCCCAGCGATACGCAGTATTTT. The encoded protein is CASSSTSGGPSDTQYF.

This chain links TRBV2 with TRBJ1-4; D might be TRBD1 (6 bases). V gave up 10 bases and J gave up 2 bases, with 17 bases separating them. Germline values: CDR1 SNHLY, CDR2 FYNNEI. This CDR3 has 15 residues. CDR3 sequence reads: CATQGGGKTNEKLFF. CDR3 DNA: TGTGCCACTCAAGGGGGGGGGAAGACTAATGAAAAACTGTTTTTT. Drawing the rest from reference TRBV2 and TRBJ1-4, the complete variable domain is EPEVTQTPSHQVTQMGQEVILRCVPISNHLYFYWYRQILGQKVEFLVSFYNNEISEKSEIFDDQFSVERPDGSNFTLKIRSTKLEDSAMYFCATQGGGKTNEKLFFGSGTQLSVL.

The V call is TRBV10-2, the J call TRBJ2-7, with no clear D. Germline CDR1 is WSHSY and CDR2 is SAAADI. CDR3 length equals 11 residues. V shed 4 bases and J shed 6 bases, with 7 bases lying between them. CDR3 coding DNA: TGCGCCAGCAGTGCGGAGCGCGAGCAGTACTTC. It codes for CASSAEREQYF.

The chain links TRBV6-5 to TRBJ2-3; 13 bases are a match to TRBD2. The CDR3 has 15 amino acids. Losses at the gene ends were 5 bases for V and 5 bases for J; bases not matched to a gene: 4. CDR1 is MNHEY, CDR2 SVGAGI, per germline. The CDR3 coding sequence is TGTGCCAGCAGTACACTAGCGGGGGGGAGAGATACGCAGTATTTT. The encoded protein is CASSTLAGGRDTQYF.

The V call is TRBV28, the J call TRBJ1-4, with 7 bases lining up with TRBD1. From germline, CDR1 is MDHEN and CDR2 SYDVKM. The CDR3 is made up of 14 amino acids. V lost 6 bases, J lost 8 bases, and 9 bases stayed unmatched. CDR3: CASSSRQGEEKLFF. For the CDR3, the DNA is TGTGCCAGCAGCTCCCGACAGGGAGAAGAAAAACTGTTTTTT.

The chain has TRBV18 and TRBJ1-2; TRBD1 is a possible D gene (5 bases). The germline V gene encodes CDR1 KGHSH and CDR2 LQKENI. This CDR3 has 13 amino acids. With 3 bases removed from V and 7 bases from J, the gap between germline ends came to 12 bases. CDR3 sequence: CASSPGGVAGYTF. The CDR3 nucleotides are TGTGCCAGCTCACCCGGGGGGGTTGCTGGCTACACCTTC.

This clone was seen a single time. The gene calls are TRBV11-3 and TRBJ2-1, with D uncertain. This CDR3 region has 14 residues. The V gene lost 2 bases and the J gene lost 4 bases, with 9 bases spanning the gap. The V gene's germline CDR1 is SGHNT and CDR2 YENEEA. The CDR3 DNA is TGTGCCAGCAGCTTAAACAGCCAGTACAATGAGCAGTTCTTC. This codes for CASSLNSQYNEQFF.

This chain uses TRBV6-5 with TRBJ1-1, with TRBD1 identical over 8 bases. The CDR3 runs 15 residues. V trimming: 0 bases; J trimming: 4 bases; junction bases outside the gene matches: 4. The germline V gene has CDR1 MNHEY and CDR2 SVGAGI. CDR3: CASSYSQGASTEAFF. The DNA of the CDR3 is TGTGCCAGCAGTTACTCCCAGGGGGCCAGCACTGAAGCTTTCTTT.

The chain couples TRBV7-3 to TRBJ1-4, with TRBD1 matching 10 bases. There are 15 residues in the CDR3. Germline CDR1 SGHTA, CDR2 FQGTGA. With V trimmed by 5 bases and J by 4 bases, 4 bases remained unmatched. CDR3 coding DNA: TGTGCCAGCAGCCCCCGGGACAGGGGTAATGAAAAACTGTTTTTT. Translation gives CASSPRDRGNEKLFF. Variable domain in full (rest from reference TRBV7-3 and TRBJ1-4): GAGVSQTPSNKVTEKGKYVELRCDPISGHTALYWYRQSLGQGPEFLIYFQGTGAADDSGLPNDRFFAVRPEGSVSTLKIQRTERGDSAVYLCASSPRDRGNEKLFFGSGTQLSVL.

This clone has just a few counts. The chain joins TRBV4-1 to TRBJ2-7; tentatively, D is TRBD1 (6 bases). V dropped 6 bases and J dropped 1 base, with 10 bases sitting between them. CDR3 length: 13 residues. The V gene's germline CDR1 is MGHRA and CDR2 YSYEKL. In DNA form, the CDR3 reads TGCGCCAGCAGGGCGACAGGATCCTACGAGCAGTACTTC. Protein sequence: CASRATGSYEQYF.

This rearrangement joins TRBV2 to TRBJ1-6; 9 bases line up with TRBD1. Germline loops: CDR1 SNHLY, CDR2 FYNNEI. The CDR3 totals 13 residues. Trimming removed 6 bases from V and 8 bases from J; junction bases left unmatched: 2. The CDR3 reads CASRRDRDSPLHF. The DNA for the CDR3 is TGTGCCAGCAGGCGGGACAGGGATTCACCCCTCCACTTT.

This clone has only one observation. This chain connects TRBV18 to TRBJ1-6; TRBD1 matches 8 bases. With 3 bases clipped from V and 7 bases from J, the junction kept 8 bases outside the gene matches. The CDR3 has 16 residues. CDR1 and CDR2 from the germline V gene are KGHSH and LQKENI. CDR3 nucleotide sequence: TGTGCCAGCTCACCTACGACAGGGGATGGCAATTCACCCCTCCACTTT. Its translation: CASSPTTGDGNSPLHF.

The chain uses TRBV6-5 and TRBJ2-1, with TRBD1 matching 10 bases. CDR1 and CDR2 (germline): MNHEY, SVGAGI. This CDR3 has 14 residues. The trim removed 6 bases at V and 7 bases at J, leaving 6 bases unmatched. This chain's CDR3 is CASSDRGPLNEQFF. The CDR3 DNA reads TGTGCCAGCAGCGACAGGGGGCCTCTAAATGAGCAGTTCTTC.

The chain has TRBV7-2 and TRBJ1-2; D is possibly TRBD1 (6 bases). This CDR3 has 16 residues. Germline V gene lookup returns CDR1 SGHTA and CDR2 FQGNSA. Trimming left V 2 bases short and J 10 bases short, with 23 bases between. In DNA form, the CDR3 reads TGTGCCAGCAGCTTACCTCCCCGACAGGTCATGGGTGCCTACACCTTC. Translated, it gives CASSLPPRQVMGAYTF.

The chain carries TRBV7-2 and TRBJ1-2, with a tentative D call TRBD1 (6 bases). The CDR3 covers 13 residues. Trimming removed 3 bases from V and 8 bases from J, with 13 bases in between. The germline gives CDR1 SGHTA, CDR2 FQGNSA. The CDR3 sequence is CASSFLPDRGYTF. CDR3 in DNA: TGTGCCAGCAGCTTTCTCCCAGACAGGGGCTACACCTTC.

This clone was counted between two and nine times. The V gene is TRBV30, the J gene TRBJ1-1; the D gene is possibly TRBD1 (5 bases). From germline, CDR1 is GTSNPN and CDR2 SVGIG (reference sequence). This CDR3 region has 11 residues. Trimming removed 3 bases at V and 11 bases at J, with 13 bases between. CDR3 amino acids: CAWRDQGWAFF. CDR3 nucleotides: TGTGCCTGGAGGGACCAGGGTTGGGCTTTCTTT.

V gene TRBV13 combines with J gene TRBJ1-1; possibly TRBD1 for D (5 bases). V shed 2 bases and J shed 9 bases, with 13 bases lying between them. The CDR3 length is 13 residues. Germline loops: CDR1 PRHDT, CDR2 FYEKMQ (reference sequence). CDR3 nucleotides: TGTGCCAGCAGCTTACAGGGCGGGGTGCAAGCTTTCTTT. Amino acid sequence: CASSLQGGVQAFF.

The V and J genes are TRBV19 and TRBJ2-2, with TRBD2 matching 9 bases. CDR1 is LNHDA, CDR2 SQIVND, per germline (reference sequence). The CDR3 spans 16 residues. V lost 6 bases to trimming and J lost 4 bases; unmatched junction nucleotides: 9. The CDR3: CASRWAGGPRTGELFF. The CDR3 DNA is TGTGCCAGTAGATGGGCGGGGGGGCCTCGCACCGGGGAGCTGTTTTTT.

The gene calls are TRBV7-2 and TRBJ1-6; maybe TRBD1 (5 bases). With 5 bases removed from V and 8 bases from J, the gap between germline ends came to 16 bases. The CDR3 has 15 residues. Germline CDR1 SGHTA, CDR2 FQGNSA. The CDR3 bases are TGTGCCAGCAGCCCTGGGGTGGCAGGGCATTCACCCCTCCACTTT. Its protein product is CASSPGVAGHSPLHF.

The chain is built from TRBV10-3 and TRBJ2-1; TRBD2 aligns across 11 bases. CDR3 size: 14 residues. Trimming removed 6 bases from V and 3 bases from J; junction bases left unmatched: 1. Germline V gene lookup returns CDR1 ENHRY and CDR2 SYGVKD. Written as DNA, the CDR3 is TGTGCCATCAGGGGGACTAGCGGCTACAATGAGCAGTTCTTC. Encoded protein: CAIRGTSGYNEQFF.

This clone was counted only a few times. This sequence joins TRBV19 and TRBJ2-1; 14 nucleotides line up with TRBD2. Per the germline V gene, CDR1 is LNHDA and CDR2 is SQIVND (reference sequence). The CDR3 spans 16 residues. The V and J ends lost 1 base and 9 bases, in that order; junction bases with no gene match: 5. CDR3 sequence: CASSIVPGLAGGEQFF. The DNA for the CDR3 is TGTGCCAGTAGTATAGTTCCCGGACTAGCGGGGGGTGAGCAGTTCTTC.

V and J are TRBV19 and TRBJ1-5, with 12 positions matching TRBD1. V lost 5 bases, J lost 6 bases, and 8 bases stayed unmatched. The CDR3 extends over 16 amino acids. Germline CDR1 and CDR2: LNHDA and SQIVND (reference sequence). The CDR3 region is CASSAGDRGRGQPQHF. For the CDR3, the DNA is TGTGCCAGTAGTGCTGGGGACAGGGGGCGCGGTCAGCCCCAGCATTTT. The complete variable domain, with remaining parts taken from reference TRBV19 and TRBJ1-5, reads DGGITQSPKYLFRKEGQNVTLSCEQNLNHDAMYWYRQDPGQGLRLIYYSQIVNDFQKGDIAEGYSVSREKKESFPLTVTSAQKNPTAFYLCASSAGDRGRGQPQHFGDGTRLSIL.